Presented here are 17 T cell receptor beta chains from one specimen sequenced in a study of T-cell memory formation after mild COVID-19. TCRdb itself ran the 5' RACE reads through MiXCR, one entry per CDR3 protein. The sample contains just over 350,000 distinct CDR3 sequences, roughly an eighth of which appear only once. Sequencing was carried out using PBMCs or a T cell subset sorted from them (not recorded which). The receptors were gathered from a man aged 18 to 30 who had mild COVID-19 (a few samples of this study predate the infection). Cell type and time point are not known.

The CDR3 here is CASSRWGGEQFF. The CDR3 DNA follows: TGCGCCAGCAGCCGGTGGGGGGGTGAGCAGTTCTTC. The chain joins TRBV4-3 to TRBJ2-1, with 7 positions matching TRBD2. The CDR3 loop spans 12 amino acids. Germline V gene lookup returns CDR1 LGHNA and CDR2 YSLEER. V was pared by 4 bases and J by 9 bases, with 3 bases of the junction left unmatched.

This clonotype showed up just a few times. The CDR3 loop is CSVVRVGMNTEAFF. The CDR3 nucleotides are TGCAGCGTTGTCCGAGTGGGCATGAACACTGAAGCTTTCTTT. The J gene is TRBJ1-1, the V gene TRBV29-1; D call uncertain. CDR3 length: 14 residues. Deletions cut 4 bases from V and 0 bases from J, with 12 bases between. CDR1 and CDR2 from the germline V gene are SQVTM and ANQGSEA. Full variable domain (missing parts from reference TRBV29-1 and TRBJ1-1): SAVISQKPSRDICQRGTSLTIQCQVDSQVTMMFWYRQQPGQSLTLIATANQGSEATYESGFVIDKFPISRPNLTFSTLTVSNMSPEDSSIYLCSVVRVGMNTEAFFGQGTRLTVV.

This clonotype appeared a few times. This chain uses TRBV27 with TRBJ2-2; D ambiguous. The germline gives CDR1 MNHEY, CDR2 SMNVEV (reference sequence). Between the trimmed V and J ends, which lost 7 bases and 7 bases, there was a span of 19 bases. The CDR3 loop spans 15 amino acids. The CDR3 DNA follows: TGTGCCAGCACCCCCGGTGGCTGGGCTAGCGGGGAGCTGTTTTTT. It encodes CASTPGGWASGELFF.

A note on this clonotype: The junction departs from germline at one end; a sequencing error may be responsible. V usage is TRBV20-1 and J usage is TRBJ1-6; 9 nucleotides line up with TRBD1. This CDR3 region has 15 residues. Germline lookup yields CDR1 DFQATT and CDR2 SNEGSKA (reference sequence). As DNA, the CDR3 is TGCAGTGCTGGTCCGGGACAGGGTGAATACTCACCCATCCACTTT. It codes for CSAGPGQGEYSPIHF.

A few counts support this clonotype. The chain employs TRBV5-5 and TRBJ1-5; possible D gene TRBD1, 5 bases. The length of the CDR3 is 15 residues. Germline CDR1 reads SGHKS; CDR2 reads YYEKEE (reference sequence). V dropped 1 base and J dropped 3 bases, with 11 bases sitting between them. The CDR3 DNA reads TGTGCCAGCAGCTTGCGGGGAGGGGCCAATCAGCCCCAGCATTTT. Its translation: CASSLRGGANQPQHF.

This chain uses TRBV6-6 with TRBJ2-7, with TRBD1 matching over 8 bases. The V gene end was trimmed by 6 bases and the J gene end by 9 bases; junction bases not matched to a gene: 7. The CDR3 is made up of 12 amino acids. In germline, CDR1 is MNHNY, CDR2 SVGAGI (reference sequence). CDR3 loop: CASRPGQGAQYF. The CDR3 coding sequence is TGTGCCAGCAGACCAGGACAGGGTGCGCAGTACTTC.

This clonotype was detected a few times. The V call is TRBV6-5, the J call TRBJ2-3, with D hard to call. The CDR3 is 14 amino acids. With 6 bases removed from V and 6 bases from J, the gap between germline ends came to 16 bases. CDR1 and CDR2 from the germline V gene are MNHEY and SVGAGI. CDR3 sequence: CASRSPTETDTQYF. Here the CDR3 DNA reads TGTGCCAGCAGATCACCGACCGAAACGGATACGCAGTATTTT.

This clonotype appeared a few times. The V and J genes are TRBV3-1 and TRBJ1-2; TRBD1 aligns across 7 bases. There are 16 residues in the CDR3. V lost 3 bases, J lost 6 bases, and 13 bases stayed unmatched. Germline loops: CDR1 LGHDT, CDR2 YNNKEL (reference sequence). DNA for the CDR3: TGTGCCAGCAGCCATTCCCTGCTCCAGGGGGTCGATGGCTACACCTTC. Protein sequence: CASSHSLLQGVDGYTF.

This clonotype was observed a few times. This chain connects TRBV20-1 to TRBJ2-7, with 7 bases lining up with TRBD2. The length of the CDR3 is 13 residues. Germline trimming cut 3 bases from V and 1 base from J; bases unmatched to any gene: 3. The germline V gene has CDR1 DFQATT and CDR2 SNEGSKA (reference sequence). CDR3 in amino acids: CSARAGESYEQYF. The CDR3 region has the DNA TGCAGTGCTAGGGCGGGGGAGTCCTACGAGCAGTACTTC.

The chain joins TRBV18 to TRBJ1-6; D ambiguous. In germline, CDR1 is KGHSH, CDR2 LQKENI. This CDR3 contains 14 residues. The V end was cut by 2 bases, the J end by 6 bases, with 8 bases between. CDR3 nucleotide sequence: TGTGCCAGCTCACCAGGAGACCGTAATTCACCCCTCCACTTT. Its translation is CASSPGDRNSPLHF.

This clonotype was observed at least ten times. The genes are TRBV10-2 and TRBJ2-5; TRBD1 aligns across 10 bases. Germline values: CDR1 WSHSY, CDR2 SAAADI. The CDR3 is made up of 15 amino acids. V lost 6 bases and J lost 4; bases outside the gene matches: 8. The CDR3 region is CASSDRDRGGETQYF. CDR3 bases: TGCGCCAGCAGCGACAGGGACAGGGGAGGAGAGACCCAGTACTTC.

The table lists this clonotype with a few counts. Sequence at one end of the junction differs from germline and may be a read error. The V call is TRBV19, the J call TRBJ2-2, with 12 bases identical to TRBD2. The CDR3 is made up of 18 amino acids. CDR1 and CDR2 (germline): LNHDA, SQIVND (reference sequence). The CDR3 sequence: CASSMGGTSGLYTGKLFF. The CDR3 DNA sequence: TGTGCCAGTAGTATGGGAGGGACTAGCGGGTTATACACCGGGAAGCTGTTTTTT.

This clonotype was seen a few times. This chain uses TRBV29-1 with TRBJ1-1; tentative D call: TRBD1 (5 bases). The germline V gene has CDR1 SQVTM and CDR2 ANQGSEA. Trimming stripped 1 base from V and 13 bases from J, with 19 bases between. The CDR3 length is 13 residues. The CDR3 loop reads CSVEVPPGETGFF. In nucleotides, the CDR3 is TGCAGCGTTGAAGTTCCGCCTGGCGAAACAGGTTTCTTT.

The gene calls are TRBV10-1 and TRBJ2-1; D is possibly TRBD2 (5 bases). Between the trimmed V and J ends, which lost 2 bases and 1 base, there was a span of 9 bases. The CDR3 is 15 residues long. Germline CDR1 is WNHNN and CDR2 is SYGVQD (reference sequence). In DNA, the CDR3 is TGCGCCAGCAGTGAGGGAGGCGGGTCCTACAATGAGCAGTTCTTC. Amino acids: CASSEGGGSYNEQFF.

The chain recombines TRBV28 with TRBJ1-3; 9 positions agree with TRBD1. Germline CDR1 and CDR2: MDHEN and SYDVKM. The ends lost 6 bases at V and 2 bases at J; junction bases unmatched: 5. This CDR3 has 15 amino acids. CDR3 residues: CASRTRTGAGNTIYF. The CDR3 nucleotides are TGTGCCAGCAGGACCCGGACAGGGGCTGGAAACACCATATATTTT.

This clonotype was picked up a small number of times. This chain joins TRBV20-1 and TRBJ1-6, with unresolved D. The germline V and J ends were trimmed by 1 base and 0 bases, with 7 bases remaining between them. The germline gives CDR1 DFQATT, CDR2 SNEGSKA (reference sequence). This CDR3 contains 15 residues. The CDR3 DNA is TGCAGTGCTAGAGGGGCCCTCTCCTATAATTCACCCCTCCACTTT. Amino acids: CSARGALSYNSPLHF.

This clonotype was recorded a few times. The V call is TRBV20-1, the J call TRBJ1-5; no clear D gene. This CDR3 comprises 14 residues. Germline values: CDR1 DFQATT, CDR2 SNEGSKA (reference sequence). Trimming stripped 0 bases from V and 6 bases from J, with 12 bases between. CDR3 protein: CSARDNRGGQPQHF. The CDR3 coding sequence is TGCAGTGCTAGAGATAACCGGGGTGGTCAGCCCCAGCATTTT.